Listed below are T cell receptor beta chains from one sample, sequenced in a study of response to subunit inactivated influenza vaccine. A single record per CDR3 protein comes from TCRdb applying MiXCR to the RT-PCR reads. The sample lists around 500,000 distinct CDR3 sequences, approximately 11% occurring once. Sequencing was performed on PBMCs from blood, taken roughly 46 days after vaccination. These receptors were taken from a man aged 50 to 60 who received an inactivated influenza vaccine. Both conserved end residues are part of each CDR3. Each record gives: CDR3 DNA, CDR3 protein, D gene, J gene, V gene, clone size. A D gene is named only where the DNA matches it firmly. Some rows mark clone size as missing; the rest say once, few, many or name a class of expanded clone.

DNA: TGTGCCAGCTCACCAGCAGGGGGTTTTGGCTACACCTTC; CDR3: CASSPAGGFGYTF; D: TRBD1; J: TRBJ1-2; V: TRBV18; size: -
DNA: TGTGCCACCAGTGATTTGCGCGGCTACGAGCAGTACTTC; CDR3: CATSDLRGYEQYF; D: -; J: TRBJ2-7; V: TRBV24-1; size: -
DNA: TGTGCCAGCAGCGGAACAACAGGGGAGTCTAGACTTCGGTTAGACTTC; CDR3: CASSGTTGESRLRLDF; D: TRBD1; J: TRBJ1-2; V: TRBV7-9; size: -
DNA: TGTGCCAGCAGTGACTATCGATACGAGCAGTACTTC; CDR3: CASSDYRYEQYF; D: -; J: TRBJ2-7; V: TRBV6-1; size: -
DNA: TGCGCCAGCAGCGCCAGCGGGGGGGGCTACAATGAGCAGTTCTTC; CDR3: CASSASGGGYNEQFF; D: TRBD2; J: TRBJ2-1; V: TRBV5-1; size: -
DNA: TGTGCCAGCAGTTTTGAAGGACTAGCGGGAGTTGGGGAGACCCAGTACTTC; CDR3: CASSFEGLAGVGETQYF; D: TRBD2; J: TRBJ2-5; V: TRBV28; size: many
DNA: TGTGCCAGCAGCTCCCTTCAAGGGAGAGGGCAGTTCTTC; CDR3: CASSSLQGRGQFF; D: -; J: TRBJ2-1; V: TRBV7-2; size: once
DNA: TGTGCCAGCAGCTCTTTTTTGGGAGCCTACGAGCAGTACTTC; CDR3: CASSSFLGAYEQYF; D: -; J: TRBJ2-7; V: TRBV11-2; size: -
DNA: TGCAGTGCTACCGGGACTAGCGGGGTTTGGGAGACCCAGTACTTC; CDR3: CSATGTSGVWETQYF; D: TRBD2; J: TRBJ2-5; V: TRBV20-1; size: few
DNA: TGTGCCAGCCGAGTCGGGAGCGGCTCTGGAAACACCATATATTTT; CDR3: CASRVGSGSGNTIYF; D: -; J: TRBJ1-3; V: TRBV6-1; size: -
DNA: TGCGCCAGCAGCCAAGGGACGGGGGATTACACCGGGGAGCTGTTTTTT; CDR3: CASSQGTGDYTGELFF; D: -; J: TRBJ2-2; V: TRBV4-3; size: many
DNA: TGTGCCATCAGTGCAGGGGAAAACACCGGGGAGCTGTTTTTT; CDR3: CAISAGENTGELFF; D: -; J: TRBJ2-2; V: TRBV10-3; size: -
DNA: TGCAGTGCTAGTTCCGTAGCGTATTCTAGCACAGATACGCAGTATTTT; CDR3: CSASSVAYSSTDTQYF; D: -; J: TRBJ2-3; V: TRBV20-1; size: few
DNA: TGCAGCATCCCCGCGGGGACAGGGAACACTGAAGCTTTCTTT; CDR3: CSIPAGTGNTEAFF; D: TRBD1; J: TRBJ1-1; V: TRBV29-1; size: many
DNA: TGTGCCACCAGTGAGCCTGGACAGTTCCAAGAGACCCAGTACTTC; CDR3: CATSEPGQFQETQYF; D: -; J: TRBJ2-5; V: TRBV24-1; size: few
DNA: TGCGCCAGTCCCGAGGGGGCCCCCTACGAGCAGTACTTC; CDR3: CASPEGAPYEQYF; D: TRBD1; J: TRBJ2-7; V: TRBV5-1; size: -
DNA: TGCGCCAGCAGCTCCGGGACCCGGGAGAGCAATCAGCCCCAGCATTTT; CDR3: CASSSGTRESNQPQHF; D: -; J: TRBJ1-5; V: TRBV5-1; size: few
DNA: TGTGCCAGCAGCCACCAAGGGATAACAGGGGCCCACTCGCCTTACTACGAGCAGTACTTC; CDR3: CASSHQGITGAHSPYYEQYF; D: TRBD1; J: TRBJ2-7; V: TRBV11-1; size: -
DNA: TGCGCCAGCAGCCAAGTCGTGTGGCCCGACGCTAACTATGGCTACACCTTC; CDR3: CASSQVVWPDANYGYTF; D: -; J: TRBJ1-2; V: TRBV4-1; size: -
DNA: TGTGCCAGCAGTTACTCAGGGTTTCGCACTGAAGCTTTCTTT; CDR3: CASSYSGFRTEAFF; D: -; J: TRBJ1-1; V: TRBV6-2/TRBV6-3; size: few
DNA: TGTGCCAGCAGCGCATTTCTTTCGGACGAGCAGTACTTC; CDR3: CASSAFLSDEQYF; D: -; J: TRBJ2-7; V: TRBV9; size: -
DNA: TGCAGCGTAGCGGGACAGGGTCGGTACGAGCAGTACTTC; CDR3: CSVAGQGRYEQYF; D: TRBD1; J: TRBJ2-7; V: TRBV29-1; size: -
DNA: TGTGCCAGCTCACCCTCGATACAAGAGACCCAGTACTTC; CDR3: CASSPSIQETQYF; D: -; J: TRBJ2-5; V: TRBV18; size: many
DNA: TGTGCCAGCAGTGTAAGCGGGCCCTCAGATACGCAGTATTTT; CDR3: CASSVSGPSDTQYF; D: -; J: TRBJ2-3; V: TRBV25-1; size: -
DNA: TGTGCCACCAGCAGAGAGGCGGGGCACCAAGATACGCAGTATTTT; CDR3: CATSREAGHQDTQYF; D: -; J: TRBJ2-3; V: TRBV15; size: -
DNA: TGTGCCAGCAGTTTAATGATAGGGGGCCTTAACACCGGGGAGCTGTTTTTT; CDR3: CASSLMIGGLNTGELFF; D: TRBD1; J: TRBJ2-2; V: TRBV12-3/TRBV12-4; size: -
DNA: TGCAGCGTCGACAGGGGTGGAGGCACTGAAGCTTTCTTT; CDR3: CSVDRGGGTEAFF; D: TRBD1; J: TRBJ1-1; V: TRBV29-1; size: many
DNA: TGTGCCAGCTCAGCACAGGGGGCACATGGCTACACCTTC; CDR3: CASSAQGAHGYTF; D: TRBD1; J: TRBJ1-2; V: TRBV18; size: -
DNA: TGCGCCAGCAGCTCCACCCCCAGGGCTGGTCAGCCCCAGCATTTT; CDR3: CASSSTPRAGQPQHF; D: -; J: TRBJ1-5; V: TRBV5-1; size: few
DNA: TGTGCCAGCAGCTTAGGACAGGGGGCTGGGAACACTGAAGCTTTCTTT; CDR3: CASSLGQGAGNTEAFF; D: TRBD1; J: TRBJ1-1; V: TRBV7-9; size: -
DNA: TGCAGCGCCCTTGGGGGGTCTAGCAATCAGCCCCAGCATTTT; CDR3: CSALGGSSNQPQHF; D: -; J: TRBJ1-5; V: TRBV29-1; size: few
DNA: TGTGCCAGCAGTTTAGTCCCTCGGGGGCCGGGGGAGACCCAGTACTTC; CDR3: CASSLVPRGPGETQYF; D: -; J: TRBJ2-5; V: TRBV28; size: many
DNA: TGCAGTGCTATGGGGGGCGCAGGATTCAGTGAGCAGTTCTTC; CDR3: CSAMGGAGFSEQFF; D: -; J: TRBJ2-1; V: TRBV20-1; size: many
DNA: TGTGCCAGCAGCTCCGGACGACATACAATCTCCTACGAGCAGTACTTC; CDR3: CASSSGRHTISYEQYF; D: -; J: TRBJ2-7; V: TRBV7-9; size: once
DNA: TGTGCCAGCAGTCAACAGGGGGCTGGTGGGGCCAACGTCCTGACTTTC; CDR3: CASSQQGAGGANVLTF; D: TRBD1; J: TRBJ2-6; V: TRBV28; size: -